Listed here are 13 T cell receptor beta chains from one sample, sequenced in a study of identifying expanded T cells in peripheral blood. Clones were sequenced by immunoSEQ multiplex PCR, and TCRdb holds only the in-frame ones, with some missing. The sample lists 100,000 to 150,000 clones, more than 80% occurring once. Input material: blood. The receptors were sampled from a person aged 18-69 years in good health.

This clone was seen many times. The CDR3 DNA is TGTGCCAGCAGCCAAGTCCCCTCCTGGACTAGCACAGATACGCAGTATTTT. Translation: CASSQVPSWTSTDTQYF. The gene calls are TRBV14 and TRBJ2-3; possibly TRBD2 for D (5 bases). V shed 1 base and J shed 0 bases, with 14 bases lying between them. The CDR3 runs 17 residues. From germline, CDR1 is SGHDN and CDR2 FVKESK.

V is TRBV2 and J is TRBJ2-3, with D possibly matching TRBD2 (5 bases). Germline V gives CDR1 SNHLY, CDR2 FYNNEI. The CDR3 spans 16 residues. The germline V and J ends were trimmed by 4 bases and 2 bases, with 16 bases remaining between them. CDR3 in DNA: TGTGCCAGCAGTGGTAGACTATTGTCCGTCACAGATACGCAGTATTTT. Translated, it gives CASSGRLLSVTDTQYF.

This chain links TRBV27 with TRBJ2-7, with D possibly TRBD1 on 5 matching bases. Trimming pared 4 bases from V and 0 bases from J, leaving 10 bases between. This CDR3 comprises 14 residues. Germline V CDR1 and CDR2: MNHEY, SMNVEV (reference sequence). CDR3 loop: CASSSAGISYEQYF. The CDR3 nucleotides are TGTGCCAGCAGTTCAGCAGGGATCTCCTACGAGCAGTACTTC.

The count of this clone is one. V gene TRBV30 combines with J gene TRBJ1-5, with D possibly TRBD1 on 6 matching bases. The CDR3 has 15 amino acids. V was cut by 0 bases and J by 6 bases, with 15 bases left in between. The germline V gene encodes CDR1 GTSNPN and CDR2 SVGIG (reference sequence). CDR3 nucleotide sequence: TGTGCCTGGAGTGTACGGGGGGCTCGGGTTCAGCCCCAGCATTTT. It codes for CAWSVRGARVQPQHF.

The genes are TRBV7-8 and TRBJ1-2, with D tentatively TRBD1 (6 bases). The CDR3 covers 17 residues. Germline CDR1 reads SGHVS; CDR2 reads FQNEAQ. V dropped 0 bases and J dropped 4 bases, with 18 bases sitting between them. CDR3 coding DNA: TGTGCCAGCAGCTTAGCGCTCCTAACAGGGTTAAGCTATGGCTACACCTTC. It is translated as CASSLALLTGLSYGYTF.

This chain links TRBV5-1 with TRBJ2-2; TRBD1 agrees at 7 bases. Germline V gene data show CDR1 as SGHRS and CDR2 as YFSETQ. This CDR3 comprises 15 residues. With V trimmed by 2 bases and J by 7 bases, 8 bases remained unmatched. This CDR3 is CASSLNPGGSGELFF. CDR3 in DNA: TGCGCCAGCAGCTTAAACCCAGGGGGAAGCGGGGAGCTGTTTTTT. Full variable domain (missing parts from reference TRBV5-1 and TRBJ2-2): KAGVTQTPRYLIKTRGQQVTLSCSPISGHRSVSWYQQTPGQGLQFLFEYFSETQRNKGNFPGRFSGRQFSNSRSEMNVSTLELGDSALYLCASSLNPGGSGELFFGEGSRLTVL.

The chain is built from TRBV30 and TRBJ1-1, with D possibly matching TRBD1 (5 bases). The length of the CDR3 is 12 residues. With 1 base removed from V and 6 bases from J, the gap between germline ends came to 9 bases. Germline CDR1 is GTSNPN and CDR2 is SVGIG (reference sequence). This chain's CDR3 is CAWSGIGAEAFF. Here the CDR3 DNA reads TGTGCCTGGAGTGGGATAGGGGCTGAAGCTTTCTTT.

The DNA of the CDR3 is TGTGCCAGCAGCTTGGACCTTAGGAGTGAAGCTTTCTTT. Its protein is CASSLDLRSEAFF. The chain couples TRBV5-4 to TRBJ1-1, with D unresolved. Trimming left V 0 bases short and J 7 bases short, with 10 bases between. The V gene's germline CDR1 is SGHNT and CDR2 YYREEE (reference sequence). This CDR3 comprises 13 residues. The full variable domain, its missing parts supplied by reference TRBV5-4 and TRBJ1-1, is ETGVTQSPTHLIKTRGQQVTLRCSSQSGHNTVSWYQQALGQGPQFIFQYYREEENGRGNFPPRFSGLQFPNYSSELNVNALELDDSALYLCASSLDLRSEAFFGQGTRLTVV.

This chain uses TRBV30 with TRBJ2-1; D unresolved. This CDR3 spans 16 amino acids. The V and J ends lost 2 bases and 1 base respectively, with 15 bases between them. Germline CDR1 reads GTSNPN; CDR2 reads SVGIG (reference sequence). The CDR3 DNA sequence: TGTGCCTGGAGTCCGCCCCGAAGGCGATCCTACAATGAGCAGTTCTTC. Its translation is CAWSPPRRRSYNEQFF. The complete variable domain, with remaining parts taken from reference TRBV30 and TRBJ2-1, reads SQTIHQWPATLVQPVGSPLSLECTVEGTSNPNLYWYRQAAGRGLQLLFYSVGIGQISSEVPQNLSASRPQDRQFILSSKKLLLSDSGFYLCAWSPPRRRSYNEQFFGPGTRLTVL.

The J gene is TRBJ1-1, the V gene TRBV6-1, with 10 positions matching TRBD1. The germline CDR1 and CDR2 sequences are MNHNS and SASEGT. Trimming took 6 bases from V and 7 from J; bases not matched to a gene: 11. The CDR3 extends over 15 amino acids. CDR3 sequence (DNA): TGTGCCAGCAGAGAGCCTGGACAGGGGGGAAGTGAAGCTTTCTTT. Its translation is CASREPGQGGSEAFF.

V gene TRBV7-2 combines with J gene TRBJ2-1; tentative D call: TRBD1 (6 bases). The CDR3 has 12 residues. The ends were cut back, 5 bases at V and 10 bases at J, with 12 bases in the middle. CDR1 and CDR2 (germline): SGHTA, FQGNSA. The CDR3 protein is CASSAQGLEQFF. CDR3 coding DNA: TGTGCCAGCAGCGCACAGGGTTTGGAGCAGTTCTTC.

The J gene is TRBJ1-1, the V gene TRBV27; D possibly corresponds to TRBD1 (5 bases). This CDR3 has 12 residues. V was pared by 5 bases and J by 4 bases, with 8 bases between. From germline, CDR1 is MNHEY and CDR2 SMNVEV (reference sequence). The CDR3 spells CASSDSFTEAFF. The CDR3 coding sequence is TGTGCCAGCAGTGACAGCTTCACTGAAGCTTTCTTT.

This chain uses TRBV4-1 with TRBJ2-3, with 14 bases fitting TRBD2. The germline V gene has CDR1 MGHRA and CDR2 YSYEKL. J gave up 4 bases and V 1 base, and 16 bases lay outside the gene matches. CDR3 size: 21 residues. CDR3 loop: CASSQVGLAGGRTLGADTQYF. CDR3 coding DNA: TGCGCCAGCAGCCAAGTAGGACTAGCGGGGGGACGTACGTTGGGTGCAGATACGCAGTATTTT.